What follows describes a single TCR beta chain. Its antigen remains unknown. This sample stems from a study of OX40 agonist ivuxolimab in advanced cancers. Looking at the study overall: Patients were treated with intravenous ivuxolimab, dosed at 0.01 to 10 mg/kg and infused every 2 weeks. Study results and caveats: The study observed clonal expansion of CD4+ and CD8+ blood T cells by week 6 at 0.1 to 3.0 mg/kg. Low normalized T-cell clonal expansion also characterized some of the nonresponders.

Trimming took off 4 bases at V and 4 bases at J, with 17 bases between the two ends. The CDR3 is 16 residues long. The germline gives CDR1 SGDLS, CDR2 YYNGEE. The assay was immunoSEQ multiplex PCR, and TCRdb's table has in-frame clones only and misses some. This sample has around 30,000 clones, with 70% to 90% found just once. The specimen comprised CD4+ or CD8+ T cells sorted from blood, sampled in a trial of the OX40 agonist ivuxolimab. The sequence derives from an adult with an advanced solid tumor such as melanoma, head and neck, liver or kidney cancer. The chain has TRBV9 and TRBJ1-4, with a tentative D call TRBD1 (5 bases). This CDR3 is CASSPLGGTDNEKLFF. In DNA, the CDR3 is TGTGCCAGCAGCCCTCTTGGGGGGACGGATAATGAAAAACTGTTTTTT.